This T cell receptor beta chain was obtained from a study of PD-1 blockade in classical Hodgkin lymphoma. Each patient's relapse followed autologous stem cell transplantation, and brentuximab vedotin exposure varied. With respect to this clone: Its antigen is unknown.

TCRdb keeps only in-frame clones here, not all; method: immunoSEQ multiplex PCR. The table lists 25,000 to 30,000 clones, around 67% of them singletons. Findings and caveats of the study: By cycle point C4D1, TCR diversity had risen significantly in CD4+ cells (but not CD8+ cells). Lower baseline TCR diversity was reported for newly diagnosed patients than for healthy donors.

The germline CDR1 and CDR2 sequences are SGHAT and FQNNGV. This CDR3 comprises 13 residues. With V trimmed by 3 bases and J by 8 bases, 2 bases remained unmatched. The rearrangement uses TRBV11-2 and TRBJ1-4, with 8 bases that match TRBD1. This TCR was sampled from a human donor with classical Hodgkin lymphoma. The input for sequencing was peripheral blood mononuclear cells (PBMCs), taken before the second cycle of nivolumab. The CDR3 is CASSFRGHEKLFF. In DNA, the CDR3 is TGTGCCAGCAGCTTCAGGGGGCACGAAAAACTGTTTTTT.